Presented here are 26 T cell receptor beta chains from one specimen sequenced in a study of tumor and adjacent non-tumor tissue in lung cancer. TCRbeta libraries were built with three rounds of nested PCR, modified from ARM-PCR. TCRdb redid the calling of the multiplex PCR reads with MiXCR, one entry per CDR3 protein. The table has some 80,000 distinct CDR3 sequences, around 82% seen once; the top ten hold 21%. This sample's RNA came from whole unsorted tissue. The normal lung tissue was taken more than 3 cm from the tumor edge. Sequencing used distant non-tumor lung tissue. The source is a woman in her forties or fifties with non-small cell lung cancer.

The chain couples TRBV11-2 to TRBJ2-7; TRBD1 aligns across 9 bases. CDR3 length: 15 residues. The germline V gene encodes CDR1 SGHAT and CDR2 FQNNGV. The DNA for the CDR3 is TGTGTCAGTAGCACCGGGACAGGGCGCAGCTACGAGCAGTACTTC. Translated: CVSSTGTGRSYEQYF.

This clonotype is large (0.1 to 1%). The gene calls are TRBV11-2 and TRBJ2-7, with 15 bases fitting TRBD2. The germline gives CDR1 SGHAT, CDR2 FQNNGV. The CDR3 covers 17 residues. The ends lost 5 bases at V and 7 bases at J; junction bases unmatched: 12. The CDR3: CASSPRTSGRALWEQYF. For the CDR3, the DNA is TGTGCCAGCAGCCCCCGGACTAGCGGGAGGGCATTGTGGGAGCAGTACTTC.

V is TRBV6-2 or TRBV6-3 and J is TRBJ2-1; 9 nucleotides match TRBD1. CDR1 is MNHEY and CDR2 is SVGEGT in the germline V gene. CDR3 length equals 13 residues. The CDR3 nucleotides are TGTACCGGCAGACAGGGGGCCTACAATGAGCAGTTCTTC. This codes for CTGRQGAYNEQFF.

On this clonotype itself: A much larger clone lies one base from this, so it may be a read error. The chain employs TRBV20-1 and TRBJ1-2; no definite D call. This CDR3 comprises 11 residues. CDR1 is DFQATT, CDR2 SNEGSKA, per germline (reference sequence). Trimming took 2 bases from V and 5 from J, leaving 6 bases between them. The DNA of the CDR3 is TGCAGTGCTAGAAACAGTTATGGCTACACCTTC. It encodes CSARNSYGYTF.

Worth noting for this clonotype: Compared with germline, one end of the junction differs, possibly owing to a read error. This sequence joins TRBV14 and TRBJ2-1; no clear D gene. The germline gives CDR1 SGHDN, CDR2 FVKESK. The CDR3 contains 14 residues. CDR3 nucleotide sequence: TGTGCCATCAGCCTTATGACGGGCCACAACGAGCAGTTCTTC. Its protein product is CAISLMTGHNEQFF. Drawing the rest from reference TRBV14 and TRBJ2-1, the complete variable domain is EAGVTQFPSHSVIEKGQTVTLRCDPISGHDNLYWYRRVMGKEIKFLLHFVKESKQDESGMPNNRFLAERTGGTYSTLKVQPAELEDSGVYFCAISLMTGHNEQFFGPGTRLTVL.

This clonotype was recorded many times. The chain has TRBV5-1 and TRBJ2-3; D ambiguous. The germline CDR1 and CDR2 sequences are SGHRS and YFSETQ. Trimming shortened V by 2 bases and J by 1 base, and 17 bases separated the two germline ends. CDR3 length equals 17 residues. Written as DNA, the CDR3 is TGCGCCAGCAGCTTAGGTCTGGGCGGAAGGGGCACAGATACGCAGTATTTT. It encodes CASSLGLGGRGTDTQYF.

Concerning this clonotype itself: Lacking the conserved final phenylalanine or tryptophan, this CDR3 likely reflects a read error. The chain carries TRBV11-2 and TRBJ2-5, with TRBD1 as a possible D gene (5 bases). Trimming took 5 bases from V and 5 from J, leaving 18 bases between them. In germline, CDR1 is SGHAT, CDR2 FQNNGV. This CDR3 region has 15 residues. CDR3: CASSPGHTSHETQYL. In nucleotides, the CDR3 is TGTGCCAGCAGCCCCGGACACACCTCACATGAGACCCAGTACCTC.

This clonotype occurred a few times. Relative to the germline gene, one junction end is altered; a read error may explain this. This chain links TRBV10-3 with TRBJ1-1, with D perhaps matching TRBD1 (5 bases). Germline CDR1 reads ENHRY; CDR2 reads SYGVKD. This CDR3 has 13 residues. CDR3 DNA: TGTGCCATCAGTGAAGGGGAGAACGCTGAAGCTTTCTTT. Its protein product is CAISEGENAEAFF.

The genes are TRBV6-1 and TRBJ2-3; tentatively, D is TRBD2 (6 bases). The V and J ends lost 5 bases and 3 bases respectively, with 18 bases between them. The CDR3 contains 16 residues. CDR1 is MNHNS, CDR2 SASEGT, per germline. The CDR3 spells CASSKSLACSTDTQYF. In DNA form, the CDR3 reads TGTGCCAGCAGTAAGAGTCTAGCGTGTAGTACAGATACGCAGTATTTT.

The CDR3 loop is CATRTLASGRLTSYEQYF. In nucleotides, the CDR3 is TGTGCCACCAGGACCTTGGCTAGCGGAAGGCTTACTTCCTACGAGCAGTACTTC. The chain joins TRBV6-2 or TRBV6-3 to TRBJ2-7, with 7 bases identical to TRBD2. The CDR3 is made up of 18 amino acids. Looked up from germline, CDR1 is MNHEY and CDR2 is SVGEGT. J lost 1 base, V lost 10 bases, and 22 bases had no gene match.

Regarding this clonotype: Since a much larger clone is just one base distant, this may be a read error. The chain has TRBV5-1 and TRBJ1-3; D uncertain. This CDR3 is 16 amino acids long. CDR1 and CDR2 (germline): SGHRS, YFSETQ. The CDR3 region is CANSLDPGLTGNTIYF. Here the CDR3 DNA reads TGCGCCAACAGCTTGGATCCCGGGCTAACTGGAAACACCATATATTTT.

In the case of this clonotype: A clone one base away is much larger, so this may be a read error. This chain joins TRBV24-1 and TRBJ2-1; D is unresolved. CDR3 length: 16 residues. Germline assignment: CDR1 KGHDR and CDR2 SFDVKD. Written as DNA, the CDR3 is TGTCCCACCAGTGCGGAAGGGCGTACCTCCTACAATGAGCAGTTCTTC. Translated, it gives CPTSAEGRTSYNEQFF.

This clonotype has more than one count but fewer than ten. The V and J genes are TRBV29-1 and TRBJ2-2; TRBD2 is a possible D gene (7 bases). This CDR3 contains 15 residues. Germline CDR1 and CDR2: SQVTM and ANQGSEA. Trimming left V 5 bases short and J 5 bases short, with 18 bases between. The CDR3: CSVTPPGGDTGELFF. The CDR3, as DNA: TGCAGCGTTACCCCGCCGGGGGGCGATACCGGGGAGCTGTTTTTT.

With regard to this clonotype: Since a much larger clone is just one base distant, this may be a read error. The chain joins TRBV30 to TRBJ2-3; the match to TRBD1 covers 8 bases. Germline-derived CDR1 and CDR2 are GTSNPN and SVGIG (reference sequence). This CDR3 comprises 12 residues. The CDR3 reads CAWGQGTDMQYF. The CDR3 nucleotides read TGTGCCTGGGGACAGGGCACAGATATGCAGTATTTT.

This clonotype appeared a single time. The chain uses TRBV6-5 and TRBJ2-7, with 7 bases fitting TRBD2. The CDR3 contains 16 residues. Germline V gene sequence: CDR1 MNHEY, CDR2 SVGAGI. V shed 9 bases and J 0 bases; nucleotides not matched to a gene: 14. The CDR3, as DNA: TGTGCCAGTAGTCTCCCTCGGACTAGGAGCTCCTACGAGCAGTACTTC. Encoded protein: CASSLPRTRSSYEQYF.

Regarding this clonotype: A much larger clone sits a single nucleotide away, making a read error possible. This chain uses TRBV19 with TRBJ2-7; 9 bases line up with TRBD1. This CDR3 spans 16 amino acids. Germline V gene lookup returns CDR1 LNHDA and CDR2 SQIVND (reference sequence). DNA for the CDR3: TGTGGCAGTAGTCCCCACCCCGGGACAGGGACCTACGAGCAGTACTTC. It yields the protein CGSSPHPGTGTYEQYF. Drawing the rest from reference TRBV19 and TRBJ2-7, the complete variable domain is DGGITQSPKYLFRKEGQNVTLSCEQNLNHDAMYWYRQDPGQGLRLIYYSQIVNDFQKGDIAEGYSVSREKKESFPLTVTSAQKNPTAFYLCGSSPHPGTGTYEQYFGPGTRLTVT.

This clonotype qualifies as medium-sized. The chain carries TRBV29-1 and TRBJ2-5; tentative D call: TRBD2 (6 bases). This CDR3 is 13 amino acids long. Germline CDR1 reads SQVTM; CDR2 reads ANQGSEA. V lost 3 bases, J lost 1 base, and 9 bases lay in between. The CDR3 DNA reads as TGCAGCGTTGATTCGGGAGTCCAAGAGACCCAGTACTTC. Amino acid sequence: CSVDSGVQETQYF.

Notes on this clonotype: The germline gene is not matched at one end of the junction; a read error may be the cause. The gene calls are TRBV29-1 and TRBJ2-5, with D possibly being TRBD1 (5 bases). This CDR3 contains 14 residues. Germline assignment: CDR1 SQVTM and CDR2 ANQGSEA. CDR3 in DNA: TGTAACGCTGCGTCAGGGTCGGTGTCGGAGACCCAGTACTTC. This gives the protein CNAASGSVSETQYF.

Notes on this clonotype: The junction and the germline gene differ at one end; a read error may be behind it. The rearrangement links TRBV12-3 or TRBV12-4 to TRBJ2-1; unclear D gene. The CDR3 sequence is 16 residues long. The CDR3 is CASSLPASLSYKEQFF. CDR3 nucleotides: TGCGCCAGCAGTTTACCTGCATCATTATCCTACAAAGAGCAGTTCTTC.

This clonotype has at least ten counts. The chain combines TRBV20-1 with TRBJ2-5; D is ambiguous. The CDR3 spans 12 residues. CDR1 DFQATT and CDR2 SNEGSKA come from the germline V gene (reference sequence). The V end lost 1 base, the J end lost 9 bases, and 12 bases lay between the germline ends. CDR3 DNA: TGCAGTGCTAGAGCGGCCCCGCCGCCCCAGTACTTC. Translating it yields CSARAAPPPQYF.

About this clonotype: Its ends do not fully match the called genes, so a read error is possible. V gene TRBV12-3 or TRBV12-4 combines with J gene TRBJ2-3; no reliable D call. This CDR3 spans 15 amino acids. The CDR3 DNA reads as TGTGACAGCTCTGGAAACGAGCGAGTCACAGATACGCAGTATTTT. Encoded protein: CDSSGNERVTDTQYF.

V and J are TRBV6-5 and TRBJ1-1, with no clear D. The V gene's germline CDR1 is MNHEY and CDR2 SVGAGI. CDR3 length equals 12 residues. The V and J ends lost 4 bases and 4 bases respectively, with 7 bases between them. The CDR3 loop reads CASSSVLTEAFF. The DNA for the CDR3 is TGTGCCAGCAGTTCGGTACTCACTGAAGCTTTCTTT.

This chain connects TRBV28 to TRBJ2-2, with D possibly TRBD2 on 6 matching bases. This CDR3 spans 18 amino acids. V dropped 5 bases and J dropped 4 bases, with 23 bases sitting between them. The germline V gene encodes CDR1 MDHEN and CDR2 SYDVKM. The CDR3 is CASSLPHFTGDITGELFF. The CDR3 DNA is TGTGCCAGCAGTCTACCTCACTTTACGGGAGATATCACCGGGGAGCTGTTTTTT.

As concerns this clonotype: Since no conserved phenylalanine or tryptophan closes the CDR3, a read error is the likely cause. This sequence joins TRBV13 and TRBJ1-1; D might be TRBD1 (6 bases). Germline CDR1 reads PRHDT; CDR2 reads FYEKMQ (reference sequence). The CDR3 extends over 14 amino acids. CDR3 region: CASSLGHLNAEAFL. The DNA for the CDR3 is TGTGCCAGTAGCTTGGGACACTTGAACGCTGAAGCTTTCCTT.

This clonotype was found once. The CDR3 does not end in the conserved phenylalanine or tryptophan, so this is likely a read error. The gene calls are TRBV4-1 and TRBJ2-7; D perhaps matches TRBD1 (5 bases). Germline assignment: CDR1 MGHRA and CDR2 YSYEKL. Trimming removed 2 bases at V and 4 bases at J, with 12 bases between. The CDR3 is 14 amino acids. Here the CDR3 reads CASSQPTVIYEQYL. CDR3 bases: TGCGCCAGCAGCCAACCGACAGTGATTTACGAGCAGTACCTC.

In regard to this clonotype: At one end the junction does not follow the germline gene, possibly because of a read error. CDR3 region: CSTRELYEQYF. The CDR3 DNA reads TGTAGTACTAGAGAGCTTTACGAGCAGTACTTC. The chain links TRBV20-1 to TRBJ2-7; possibly TRBD2 for D (5 bases). Per the germline V gene, CDR1 is DFQATT and CDR2 is SNEGSKA (reference sequence). The CDR3 loop spans 11 amino acids.